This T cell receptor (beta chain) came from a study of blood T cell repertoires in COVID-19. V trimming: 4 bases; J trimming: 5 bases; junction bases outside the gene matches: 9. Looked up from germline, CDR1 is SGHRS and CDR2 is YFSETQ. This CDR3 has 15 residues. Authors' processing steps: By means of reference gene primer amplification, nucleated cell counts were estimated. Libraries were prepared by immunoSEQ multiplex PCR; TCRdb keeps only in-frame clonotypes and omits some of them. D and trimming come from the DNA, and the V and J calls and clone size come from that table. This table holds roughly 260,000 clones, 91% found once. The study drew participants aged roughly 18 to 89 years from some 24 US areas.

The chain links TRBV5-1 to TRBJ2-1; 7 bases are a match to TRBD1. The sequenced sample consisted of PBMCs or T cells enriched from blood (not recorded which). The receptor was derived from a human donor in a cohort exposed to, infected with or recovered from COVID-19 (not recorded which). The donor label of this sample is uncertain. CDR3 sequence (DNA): TGCGCCAGCAGCATCCTACAAGGACAGGACAATGAGCAGTTCTTC. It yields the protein CASSILQGQDNEQFF.